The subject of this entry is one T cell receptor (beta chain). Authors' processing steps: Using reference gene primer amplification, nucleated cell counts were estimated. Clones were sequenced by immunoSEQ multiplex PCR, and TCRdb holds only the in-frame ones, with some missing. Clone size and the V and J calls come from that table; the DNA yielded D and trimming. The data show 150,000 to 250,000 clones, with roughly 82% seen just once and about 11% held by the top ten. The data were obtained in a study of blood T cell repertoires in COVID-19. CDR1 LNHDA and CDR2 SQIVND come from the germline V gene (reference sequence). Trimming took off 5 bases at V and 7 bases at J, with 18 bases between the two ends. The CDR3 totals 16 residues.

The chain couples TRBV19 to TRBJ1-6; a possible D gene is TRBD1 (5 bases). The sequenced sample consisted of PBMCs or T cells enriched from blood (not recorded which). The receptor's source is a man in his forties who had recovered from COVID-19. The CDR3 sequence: CASSPFQGAGNSPLHF. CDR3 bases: TGTGCCAGTAGTCCCTTCCAGGGTGCAGGGAATTCACCCCTCCACTTT.